The rows below give T cell receptor beta chains drawn from one sample of a study of cytomegalovirus exposure and HLA in healthy donors. Sequencing was performed with immunoSEQ multiplex PCR; in TCRdb, only in-frame clones are kept and a portion is missing. In total, the table holds about 88,000 clones. The sequenced material came from PBMCs. The receptors were gathered from a girl between 5 and 17 years old in good health and CMV-seropositive. CDR3s include the opening cysteine and the closing phenylalanine or tryptophan. D genes are given only for firm matches.

j_call d_call v_call cdr3_nt cdr3_aa
TRBJ1-2 NA TRBV29-1 TGCAGCGTTGAGAACCGGGACAAGGCCTATGGCTACACCTTC CSVENRDKAYGYTF
TRBJ1-1 NA TRBV10-3 TGTGCCATCAGTGAGTCGCTACAGGAAGCTTTCTTT CAISESLQEAFF
TRBJ1-5 NA TRBV4-3 TGCGCCAGCAGCCAAGGGCGGGATCAGCCCCAGCATTTT CASSQGRDQPQHF
TRBJ1-1 NA TRBV7-3 TGTGCCAGCAGCTTAATAGCATTGCAGGGCAGGAGGAACACTGAAGCTTTCTTT CASSLIALQGRRNTEAFF
TRBJ1-2 TRBD1 TRBV7-9 TGTGCCAGCAGGCCAGACAGGGGGCTTGAGGGCTACACCTTC CASRPDRGLEGYTF
TRBJ2-1 TRBD2 TRBV4-3 TGCGCCAGCAGCCAACATATAGCGGGGGGGCGAAATGAGCAGTTCTTC CASSQHIAGGRNEQFF
TRBJ2-1 TRBD1 TRBV5-6 TGTGCCAGCAGCTTGGGACAGGGGGCCTCCGACAATGAGCAGTTCTTC CASSLGQGASDNEQFF
TRBJ2-7 NA TRBV4-2 TGTGCCAGCAGCCCGACAGGAAGCTCCTACGAGCAGTACTTC CASSPTGSSYEQYF
TRBJ2-7 NA TRBV5-1 TGCGCCAGCAGCATCAGACGGGACGAGCAGTACTTC CASSIRRDEQYF
TRBJ1-5 NA TRBV28 TGTGCCAGCAGAGTTAGCGCCGGGGGGCAGCCCCAGCATTTT CASRVSAGGQPQHF
TRBJ1-2 TRBD1 TRBV13 TGTGCCAGCAGCCCGGACAGGGTGGCCCAAAGCTATGATGGCTACACCTTC CASSPDRVAQSYDGYTF
TRBJ1-1 TRBD1 TRBV7-2 TGTGCCAGCAGCACTGGACAGGGAAACACTGAAGCTTTCTTT CASSTGQGNTEAFF
TRBJ1-5 NA TRBV6-5 TGTGCCAGCAGACCGGGGGGTAGCAATCAGCCCCAGCATTTT CASRPGGSNQPQHF
TRBJ2-5 NA TRBV29-1 TGCAGCGTCAAGTTTGCGGGGCCCTCGGAGACCCAGTACTTC CSVKFAGPSETQYF
TRBJ1-2 NA TRBV10-3 TGTGCCATCACAGGGACTGACGGTCTATATGGCTACACCTTC CAITGTDGLYGYTF
TRBJ2-7 NA TRBV9 TGTGCCAGCAGCGTAGACTTAGGGGTAGGCTACGAGCAGTACTTC CASSVDLGVGYEQYF
TRBJ2-3 TRBD2 TRBV6-6 TGTGCCAGCAGTCCCGGGGGGAATACGCAGTATTTT CASSPGGNTQYF
TRBJ1-1 NA TRBV4-3 TGCGCCAGCAGCCAACGCTGGTCGGGGAACACTGAAGCTTTCTTT CASSQRWSGNTEAFF
TRBJ1-1 NA TRBV18 TGTGCCAGCTCACCGACTAGGGTAGAGATGAACACTGAAGCTTTCTTT CASSPTRVEMNTEAFF
TRBJ2-1 NA TRBV7-9 TGTGCCAGCAGGGGACTTAAAAATGAGCAGTTCTTC CASRGLKNEQFF
TRBJ2-1 NA TRBV7-2 TGTGCCAGCAGCTTAGGGGGGGTCAGCTCCGACAATGAGCAGTTCTTC CASSLGGVSSDNEQFF
TRBJ2-6 TRBD1 TRBV11-2 TGTGCCAGCAGAGTTGGACAGGGTAGCTCTGGGGCCAACGTCCTGACTTTC CASRVGQGSSGANVLTF
TRBJ2-5 TRBD2 TRBV7-7 TGTGCCAGCAGTTTTAGCGGGGCTTCCCAAGAGACCCAGTACTTC CASSFSGASQETQYF
TRBJ2-3 TRBD2 TRBV9 TGTGCCAGCAGCCAAAGCGGGGGGCCCACAGATACGCAGTATTTT CASSQSGGPTDTQYF
TRBJ2-2 TRBD1 TRBV7-9 TGTGCCAGCAGCTCTACCAGGGGGCTAAGCGGGGAGCTGTTTTTT CASSSTRGLSGELFF
TRBJ1-5 TRBD1 TRBV18 TGTGCCAGCTCACAGGACAGGGACCAGCCCCAGCATTTT CASSQDRDQPQHF
TRBJ1-1 TRBD1 TRBV7-9 TGTGCCAGCGGGCAGGGGGCCGACCTTAACACTGAAGCTTTCTTT CASGQGADLNTEAFF
TRBJ2-2 NA TRBV7-3 TGTGCCAGCAGCTTTTACAGGGACACCGGGGAGCTGTTTTTT CASSFYRDTGELFF
TRBJ1-1 NA TRBV7-9 TGTGCCAGCAGCTTAGTTCGGAACACTGAAGCTTTCTTT CASSLVRNTEAFF
TRBJ2-2 TRBD2 TRBV30 TGTGCCTGGAGTGGTGTAACGGGGGGGCACACCGGGGAGCTGTTTTTT CAWSGVTGGHTGELFF
TRBJ1-1 TRBD1 TRBV5-6 TGTGCCAGCAGCTTGGCACCCGCCAGGGGGCATACTGAAGCTTTCTTT CASSLAPARGHTEAFF
TRBJ1-5 NA TRBV6-5 TGTGCCAGCGGGGAGGGGTCGGGCAATCAGCCCCAGCATTTT CASGEGSGNQPQHF
TRBJ1-2 NA TRBV11-3 TGTGCCAGCAGCTTAGGTCGCAGTACAAACACCTTC CASSLGRSTNTF
TRBJ1-4 NA TRBV5-1 TGCGCCAGCAGCCCCGGACAAAAACATGAAAAACTGTTTTTT CASSPGQKHEKLFF
TRBJ1-2 NA TRBV6-6 TGTGCCAGCGCCGACCCACAGGGTGGGAACTATGGCTACACCTTC CASADPQGGNYGYTF
TRBJ2-5 NA TRBV7-9 TGTGCCAGCAGCTTGCGACTGCAAGAGACCCAGTACTTC CASSLRLQETQYF
TRBJ2-3 TRBD1 TRBV13 TGTGCCAGCAGCCCCTGGACAGGGGGCTTGGGGACAGATACGCAGTATTTT CASSPWTGGLGTDTQYF
TRBJ1-4 NA TRBV6-6 TGTGCCAGCAGTTACCAGGCAGCTGCAACTAATGAAAAACTGTTTTTT CASSYQAAATNEKLFF
TRBJ1-1 NA TRBV5-1 TGCGCCAGCAGCTTTCGCGGGGAGGGAACTGAAGCTTTCTTT CASSFRGEGTEAFF
TRBJ1-2 NA TRBV19 TGTGCCAGTAGTCAGACTCCTGCTAACTATGGCTACACCTTC CASSQTPANYGYTF
TRBJ1-4 NA TRBV25-1 TGTGCCAGCAGGGCAGGTAGAATGGCGGAAAAACTGTTTTTT CASRAGRMAEKLFF
TRBJ2-5 TRBD1 TRBV29-1 TGCAGCGTTGAGCCCGACAGGGACCCCGGGACCCAGTACTTC CSVEPDRDPGTQYF
TRBJ1-1 TRBD1 TRBV6-5 TGTGCCAGCAGTTACTCGGGACAGTATGCTTTCTTT CASSYSGQYAFF
TRBJ2-3 TRBD2 TRBV9 TGTGCCAGCAGCGTAGTTCCTAGCGGGGGGCCTAGCACAGATACGCAGTATTTT CASSVVPSGGPSTDTQYF
TRBJ2-2 TRBD2 TRBV4-3 TGCGCCAGCAGCCTCACCGATAGCGGGGGGGACACCGGGGAGCTGTTTTTT CASSLTDSGGDTGELFF
TRBJ2-7 TRBD1 TRBV29-1 TGCAGCGTTCTTAGGACAGGGGAAACCTACGAGCAGTACTTC CSVLRTGETYEQYF
TRBJ1-1 NA TRBV2 TGTGCCAGCAGAGGAAGGGGGACCCGAGAAGCTTTCTTT CASRGRGTREAFF
TRBJ1-1 TRBD1 TRBV9 TGTGCCAGCAGCGGGGGGACAGGTGAGATGAACACTGAAGCCTTCTTT CASSGGTGEMNTEAFF
TRBJ1-1 TRBD1 TRBV6-5 TGTGCCAGCAGGCGTCCGGGACAGGGGGCCCCCAAAGCTTTCTTT CASRRPGQGAPKAFF
TRBJ1-1 NA TRBV2 TGTGCCAGCAGGGAAGGGCTCATGAACACTGAAGCTTTCTTT CASREGLMNTEAFF
TRBJ2-6 NA TRBV7-2 TGTGCCAGCAGCTTAGGACTCGGAGGGGCCAACGTCCTGACTTTC CASSLGLGGANVLTF
TRBJ2-3 TRBD2 TRBV30 TGTGCCGGGACCAGCGGGGGGGCCCAAGATACGCAGTATTTT CAGTSGGAQDTQYF
TRBJ2-5 TRBD2 TRBV7-7 TGTGCCAGCAGCCTCGGTAGCGGGAAAGAGACCCAGTACTTC CASSLGSGKETQYF
TRBJ2-7 TRBD2 TRBV7-2 TGTGCCAGCAGCCTCAGCGGGGGTGACTCCTACGAGCAGTACTTC CASSLSGGDSYEQYF
TRBJ2-4 NA TRBV28 TGTGCCAGCAGTTTTTACTCCCAGGGCCCGTACTTC CASSFYSQGPYF
TRBJ2-1 TRBD2 TRBV18 TGTGCCAGCTCACCGCCGACGGGGGGGGTCAATGAGCAGTTCTTC CASSPPTGGVNEQFF
TRBJ2-1 TRBD2 TRBV6-5 TGTGCCAGCAGTTACACAAGCGGGGGGGGAAATGAGCAGTTCTTC CASSYTSGGGNEQFF